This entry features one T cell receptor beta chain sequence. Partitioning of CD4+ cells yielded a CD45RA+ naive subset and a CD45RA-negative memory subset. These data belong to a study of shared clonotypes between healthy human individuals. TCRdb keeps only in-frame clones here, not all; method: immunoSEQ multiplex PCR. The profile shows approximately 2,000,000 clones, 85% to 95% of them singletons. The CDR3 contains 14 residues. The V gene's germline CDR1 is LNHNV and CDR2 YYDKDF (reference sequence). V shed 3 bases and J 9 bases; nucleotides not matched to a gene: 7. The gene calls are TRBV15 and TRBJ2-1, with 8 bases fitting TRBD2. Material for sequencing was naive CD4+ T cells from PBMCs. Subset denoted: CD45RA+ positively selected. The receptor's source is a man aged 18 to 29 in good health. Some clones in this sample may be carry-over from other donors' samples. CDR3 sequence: CATSRKRESIEQFF. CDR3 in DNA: TGTGCCACCAGCAGGAAGCGGGAGTCGATTGAGCAGTTCTTC.